Listed below are T cell receptor beta chains from one sample, sequenced in a study of blood T cell repertoires in COVID-19. Sequencing was performed with immunoSEQ multiplex PCR; in TCRdb, only in-frame clones are kept and a portion is missing. Of roughly 140,000 clones in the sample, 75% to 90% were seen once. Sequenced material: peripheral blood. The receptors come from a woman in her thirties or forties with acute or convalescent COVID-19. The CDR3 runs from the conserved cysteine through the conserved F or W. D genes are given only for firm matches. Clone size is not always given. Where it is, it says once, few, many or a class for expanded clones.

d_call j_call clone_size v_call cdr3_nt cdr3_aa
TRBD1 TRBJ2-7 . TRBV2 TGTGCCAGCATTGTTGGAGGACAGGCGGTCTCCTACGAGCAGTACTTC CASIVGGQAVSYEQYF
. TRBJ2-5 . TRBV18 TGTGCCAGCTCATTCCAGGGCGAGACCCAGTACTTC CASSFQGETQYF
. TRBJ2-7 once TRBV2 TGTGCCAGCAGTGATCGGACTAACTACGAGCAGTACTTC CASSDRTNYEQYF
. TRBJ2-3 . TRBV30 TGTGCCTGGACTCTCGGGCTAGCAGTTAGCACAGATACGCAGTATTTT CAWTLGLAVSTDTQYF
TRBD2 TRBJ2-1 . TRBV7-8 TGTGCCAGCAGCTTAACCCTTACTAGCGCCTATGAGCAGTTCTTC CASSLTLTSAYEQFF
TRBD2 TRBJ2-2 once TRBV5-1 TGCGCCAGCAACGAAATGGGCGGGGGGCCCACCGGGGAGCTGTTTTTT CASNEMGGGPTGELFF
. TRBJ2-3 . TRBV7-9 TGTGCCAGCAGCAAGGACAGCCTATACCGAAGCACAGATACGCAGTATTTT CASSKDSLYRSTDTQYF
TRBD1 TRBJ1-2 . TRBV28 TGTGCCAGCAGGTTAGACAGGGGTCGAAACTATGGCTACACCTTC CASRLDRGRNYGYTF
TRBD1 TRBJ1-1 . TRBV24-1 TGTGCCACCAGCACCAGACAGGGAGGAGACACTGAAGCTTTCTTT CATSTRQGGDTEAFF
TRBD1 TRBJ2-1 . TRBV27 TGTGCCAGCAGTCCTCGCGGGACAGGGTTTAATGAGCAGTTCTTC CASSPRGTGFNEQFF
. TRBJ1-6 . TRBV9 TGTGCCAGCAGCTCTTCCACAGGGTTGGGGAATTCACCCCTCCACTTT CASSSSTGLGNSPLHF
. TRBJ1-2 . TRBV20-1 TGCAGTGCTAGTAGGCAGGCGGGGGGCTACACCTTC CSASRQAGGYTF
TRBD2 TRBJ2-3 . TRBV4-1 TGCGCCAGCAGCCAAGAAAGCCCCGGGACTAGTCGTATAGATACGCAGTATTTT CASSQESPGTSRIDTQYF
. TRBJ2-5 . TRBV29-1 TGCAGCGTTGACGGGTGGGGCAGGCAAGAGACCCAGTACTTC CSVDGWGRQETQYF
. TRBJ1-1 . TRBV25-1 TGTGCCAGCAGACAGGGCATGGTGAACACTGAAGCTTTCTTT CASRQGMVNTEAFF
TRBD2 TRBJ2-3 once TRBV10-1 TGCGCCAGCACCTTCCTGGGGAGCGGGGGGGCGAGAGATACGCAGTATTTT CASTFLGSGGARDTQYF
TRBD1 TRBJ1-2 . TRBV5-1 TGCGCCAGCAGCTGGAGGACAGGGGGGACCTATGGCTACACCTTC CASSWRTGGTYGYTF
. TRBJ2-3 . TRBV6-5 TGTGCCAGCCTCAAACCGGGATCAGATACGCAGTATTTT CASLKPGSDTQYF
. TRBJ1-2 . TRBV6-1 TGTGCCAGCAGTGAAGGTAGAAGAAGTAACTATGGCTACACCTTC CASSEGRRSNYGYTF
. TRBJ2-7 . TRBV3-1/TRBV3-2 TGTGCCAGCAGCCAAGATCGGCAGGTTCTGTACGAGCAGTACTTC CASSQDRQVLYEQYF
TRBD1 TRBJ1-6 few TRBV5-5 TGTGCCAGCAGCACGGGGACAGATAATTCACCCCTCCACTTT CASSTGTDNSPLHF
. TRBJ2-7 . TRBV5-1 TGCGCCAGACACAAATACAGGGATTTGCACTACGAGCAGTACTTC CARHKYRDLHYEQYF
TRBD2 TRBJ2-3 . TRBV11-3 TGTGCCAGCAGCCCAAGGACTAGCGCCGAATCACACACAGATACGCAGTATTTT CASSPRTSAESHTDTQYF
. TRBJ1-2 . TRBV3-1/TRBV3-2 TGTGCCAGCAGCCAGATCGGACAGAGCGCTAACTATGGCTACACCTTC CASSQIGQSANYGYTF
TRBD2 TRBJ2-1 . TRBV12-3/TRBV12-4 TGTGCCAGCAGTTTTGGGACTAGCTATGAGCAGTTCTTC CASSFGTSYEQFF
. TRBJ2-7 . TRBV3-1/TRBV3-2 TGTGCCAGCAGCCAGCTAGCCGTCGGGTTTTACGAGCAGTACTTC CASSQLAVGFYEQYF
. TRBJ2-3 . TRBV25-1 TGTGCCAGCAGTGAATGGGGGGGCGAGACGAGAGGGCGGTATTTT CASSEWGGETRGRYF
TRBD1 TRBJ2-7 . TRBV5-1 TGCGCCAGCAGCTTGGAACCCTCGGCAGGGGGATTCACCTACGAGCAGTACTTC CASSLEPSAGGFTYEQYF
TRBD1 TRBJ2-7 . TRBV7-2 TGTGCCAGCAGCTTAGGGGACAGGGTCGTCCACGAGCAGTACTTC CASSLGDRVVHEQYF
TRBD2 TRBJ2-7 once TRBV19 TGTGCCAGTAGCACCCAAACTAGCGGGCCTTACGAGCAGTACTTC CASSTQTSGPYEQYF
. TRBJ1-5 few TRBV7-2 TGTGCCAGCAGCTTTGGCAGGATTAGCAATCAGCCCCAGCATTTT CASSFGRISNQPQHF
TRBD2 TRBJ2-1 . TRBV3-1/TRBV3-2 TGTGCCAGCAGCCAGATTCGGACTAGCGGGGAGTACAATGAGCAGTTCTTC CASSQIRTSGEYNEQFF
. TRBJ1-6 . TRBV7-2 TGTGCCAGCAGCCCGTTCCGGACAGAAACCTATAATTCACCCCTCCACTTT CASSPFRTETYNSPLHF
. TRBJ2-2 . TRBV7-3 TGTGCCAGCAGCTTACAGTACACCGGGGAGCTGTTTTTT CASSLQYTGELFF
. TRBJ1-1 . TRBV2 TGTGCCAGCAGTGAAGGCCCAGGGCCGGCTGAAGCTTTCTTT CASSEGPGPAEAFF
TRBD1 TRBJ2-7 . TRBV7-9 TGTGCCAGCAGCAGACAGGGCCTCAACGAGCAGTACTTC CASSRQGLNEQYF
. TRBJ1-2 . TRBV24-1 TGTGCCACCAGTGGAGCGGTGGGCTCGGCTAACTATGGCTACACCTTC CATSGAVGSANYGYTF
. TRBJ1-1 once TRBV4-1 TGCGCCAGCAGCCAAGATCTGAGTATGAACACTGAAGCTTTCTTT CASSQDLSMNTEAFF
TRBD1 TRBJ1-5 . TRBV5-1 TGCGCCAGCAGCTCCGGGACAGAAGGTCAGCCCCAGCATTTT CASSSGTEGQPQHF
TRBD1 TRBJ2-5 . TRBV3-1/TRBV3-2 TGTGCCAGCAGCCAAGGGGACAGGGGGGGAGAGACCCAGTACTTC CASSQGDRGGETQYF
TRBD2 TRBJ2-1 . TRBV28 TGTGCCAGCAGACTTAGCGGGGGCCAATACAATGAGCAGTTCTTC CASRLSGGQYNEQFF
TRBD1 TRBJ1-1 . TRBV11-1 TGTGCCAGCAGCTTAGGTGGGACAGGGGGCACTGAAGCTTTCTTT CASSLGGTGGTEAFF
. TRBJ1-3 . TRBV5-1 TGCGCCAGCAGCTTCTCGGGAGACTCTGGAAACACCATATATTTT CASSFSGDSGNTIYF
. TRBJ2-1 once TRBV2 TGTGCCAGCAGTGAAGCGCTTAGAGCAGGTGAGCAGTTCTTC CASSEALRAGEQFF
. TRBJ2-3 . TRBV12-3/TRBV12-4 TGTGCCAGCAGTTTAATCAGGGGAGGGACGCAGTATTTT CASSLIRGGTQYF
TRBD1 TRBJ1-4 . TRBV3-1/TRBV3-2 TGTGCCAGCAGTCGACAGGGAAAAGCATGGCTGTTTTTT CASSRQGKAWLFF
TRBD1 TRBJ2-2 once TRBV19 TGTGCCAGCCACCCGGACAGGCCTACCGGGGAGCTGTTTTTT CASHPDRPTGELFF
TRBD1 TRBJ2-2 . TRBV9 TGTGCCAGTTCGACAGCGACAGGGTGGACTGGGGAGCTGTTTTTT CASSTATGWTGELFF
. TRBJ1-6 . TRBV4-2 TGTGCCAGCAGCCAAGTTTTTAGGGACTTGAATTCACCCCTCCACTTT CASSQVFRDLNSPLHF
. TRBJ1-3 . TRBV7-2 TGTGCCAGCAGCCCACAAGGAAACACCATATATTTT CASSPQGNTIYF
TRBD2 TRBJ2-7 . TRBV4-1 TGCGCCAGCAGCCAGGGGACTAGCGGGGTTATCTACGAGCAGTACTTC CASSQGTSGVIYEQYF
TRBD1 TRBJ2-3 once TRBV6-1 TGTGCCAGCAGTGAGGGACAGGATGCCACAGATACGCAGTATTTT CASSEGQDATDTQYF
TRBD2 TRBJ2-1 . TRBV27 TGTGCCAGCAGTTTATATCCCCTAGCGGGGGGAGTCCAGTTCTTC CASSLYPLAGGVQFF
TRBD1 TRBJ1-4 . TRBV6-5 TGTGCCAGCAGTTTTACAGGGGACTCCGGGGGTGAAAAACTGTTTTTT CASSFTGDSGGEKLFF
TRBD1 TRBJ1-1 . TRBV28 TGTGCCAGCAGTTTAGGGGACAGGGGGCTTATCGCTGAAGCTTTCTTT CASSLGDRGLIAEAFF
. TRBJ1-6 . TRBV6-6 TGTGCCGTGCAGGGTCCCACATCCGACTATAATTCACCCCTCCACTTT CAVQGPTSDYNSPLHF
. TRBJ2-2 . TRBV7-9 TGTGCCAGCAGCTTAGCCCTACGGGAGCTGTTTTTT CASSLALRELFF
. TRBJ2-1 . TRBV9 TGTGCCAGCAGCGTATCGGGGGTGAGCTACAATGAGCAGTTCTTC CASSVSGVSYNEQFF
. TRBJ2-7 . TRBV7-2 TGTGCCAGCAGCTCGACAGAGACCTACGAGCAGTACTTC CASSSTETYEQYF
TRBD1 TRBJ1-4 once TRBV4-1 TGCGCCAGCAGCCAAGGGATGACAGGGAAGGTAAAACTGTTTTTT CASSQGMTGKVKLFF